The T cell receptor beta chain described here comes from a study of cytomegalovirus exposure and HLA in healthy donors. Study results and limitations: Being productive about 90% or about 30% of the time was typical of most TCR beta V segments in an earlier analysis.

Primers included in the PCR were 60 Vbeta and 13 Jbeta primers. Data came from immunoSEQ multiplex PCR; TCRdb stores just in-frame clones and leaves some out. This sample yields approximately 130,000 clones, of which 65% to 90% are seen a single time; 0.6% to 0.7% belongs to the top ten. Note on this clone: Its antigen is not known.

The length of the CDR3 is 14 residues. CDR1 is WSHSY and CDR2 is SAAADI in the germline V gene. Trimming took off 4 bases at V and 6 bases at J, with 15 bases between the two ends. The sequenced material came from PBMCs. This TCR was recovered from a man between 18 and 35 years old in good health and CMV-seronegative. The chain is built from TRBV10-2 and TRBJ1-2; maybe TRBD1 (6 bases). The CDR3 sequence is CASSGVVGGHGYTF. The CDR3 nucleotides read TGCGCCAGCAGTGGGGTCGTCGGGGGGCATGGCTACACCTTC.